This T cell receptor (beta chain) was captured in a study of blood T cell repertoires in COVID-19. Germline assignment: CDR1 SGHAT and CDR2 FQNNGV. V dropped 2 bases and J dropped 4; count of bases not matched to a gene: 8. The CDR3 sequence is 15 residues long. Assay: immunoSEQ multiplex PCR; the TCRdb copy retains only in-frame clones and omits some. The sample lists about 150,000 clones; approximately 88% were seen once. Sequenced sample: peripheral blood. The chain joins TRBV11-2 to TRBJ2-7; TRBD1 agrees at 7 bases. The receptor was derived from a man aged 65 to 85 with acute or convalescent COVID-19. CDR3 amino acids: CASSLTDRDIYEQYF. CDR3 bases: TGTGCCAGCAGCTTAACCGACAGGGATATTTACGAGCAGTACTTC.